This T cell receptor (beta chain) is from a study of cytomegalovirus exposure and HLA in healthy donors. Study information: About 80 million unique TCRs, all from HLA-typed donors, were included in an early release of the data. Regarding the study as a whole: Researchers reported that a few CMV-associated chains were confirmed in vitro as CMV antigen-specific.

PCR employed 60 Vbeta and 13 Jbeta primers. Per the original data handling: An analysis performed later counted 75 million to 80 million unique TCR beta chains (roughly 11 million of them shared). Here immunoSEQ multiplex PCR was the method, and the copy in TCRdb shows in-frame clones only, minus some. V and J calls and clone size are as listed in that table; D and trimming were resolved from the DNA. The top ten clones hold less than 2.5% of a sample with more than 250,000 clones, roughly 90% of them seen once. Participants comprised healthy donors of bone marrow. About this clone itself: Its specificity is not known.

The clonotype originates from a woman under 30 in good health and CMV-seronegative. Material for sequencing was PBMCs.

The DNA of the CDR3 is TGCGCCAGCAGCTTGGTAGCGGGGGCCTATGGATACAATGAGCAGTTCTTC. Translation: CASSLVAGAYGYNEQFF. This chain connects TRBV5-1 to TRBJ2-1; TRBD2 aligns across 9 bases. Trimming at V came to 0 bases and at J to 4 bases, leaving 8 bases not matched to a gene. This CDR3 is 17 amino acids long. Germline CDR1 and CDR2: SGHRS and YFSETQ.